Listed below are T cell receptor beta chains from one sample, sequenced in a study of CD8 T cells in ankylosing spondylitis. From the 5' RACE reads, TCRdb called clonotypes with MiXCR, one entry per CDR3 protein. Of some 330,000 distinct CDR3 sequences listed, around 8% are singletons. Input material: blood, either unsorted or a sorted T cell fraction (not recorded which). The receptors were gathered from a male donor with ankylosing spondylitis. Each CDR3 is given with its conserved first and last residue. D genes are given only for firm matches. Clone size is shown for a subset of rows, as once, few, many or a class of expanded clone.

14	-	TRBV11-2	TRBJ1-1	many	TGTGCCAGCAGCTTAGGCTTAGGGAGGACTGAAGCTTTCTTT	CASSLGLGRTEAFF
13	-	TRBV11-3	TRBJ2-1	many	TGTGCCAGCAGCGCCGTAAGGTACAATGAGCAGTTCTTC	CASSAVRYNEQFF
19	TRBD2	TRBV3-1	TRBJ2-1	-	TGTGCCAGCAGCCAAGAGAGGGGTTGGTTAGGCGGGAGGGCCAATGAGCAGTTCTTC	CASSQERGWLGGRANEQFF
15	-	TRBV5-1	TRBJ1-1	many	TGCGCCAGCACCCTAGGGCGGGGGGGCAACACTGAAGCTTTCTTT	CASTLGRGGNTEAFF
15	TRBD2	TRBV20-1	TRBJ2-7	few	TGCAGTGCCAACCTCGGAACTAGCGGGAACTACGAGCAGTACTTC	CSANLGTSGNYEQYF
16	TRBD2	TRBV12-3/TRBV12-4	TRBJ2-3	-	TGTGCCAGCAGACCCCTAGCGGGGGTCCCCACAGATACGCAGTATTTT	CASRPLAGVPTDTQYF
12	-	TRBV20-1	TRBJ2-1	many	TGCAGTGCTAGAGATGATAACAATGAGCAGTTCTTC	CSARDDNNEQFF
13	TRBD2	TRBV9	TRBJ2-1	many	TGTGCCAGCAGCACACGGACTAGCGGGATACTGTTCTTC	CASSTRTSGILFF
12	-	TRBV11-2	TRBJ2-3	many	TGTGCCAGCAGTCCTTCGCGGGATACGCAGTATTTT	CASSPSRDTQYF
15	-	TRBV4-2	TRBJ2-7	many	TGTGCCAGCAGCCAATGGTCAGCGGAACCCTACGAGCAGTACTTC	CASSQWSAEPYEQYF
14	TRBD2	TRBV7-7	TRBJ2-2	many	TGTGCCAGCAGCCCGACTAGCGGGAGCTGGGAGCTGTTTTTT	CASSPTSGSWELFF
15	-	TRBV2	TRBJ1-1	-	TGTGCCAGCAGTGAAGCGCTTCGTCGGGTAGACTCGGCTTTCTTT	CASSEALRRVDSAFF
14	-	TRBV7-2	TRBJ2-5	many	TGTGCCAGCAGCCCCAGGAGTAGGGAAGAGACCCAGTACTTC	CASSPRSREETQYF
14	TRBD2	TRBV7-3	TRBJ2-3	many	TGTGCCAGCAGCCCCGGGACTAGCGGTGATACGCAGTATTTT	CASSPGTSGDTQYF
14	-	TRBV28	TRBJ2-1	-	TGTGCCGCGGCCTCTCGGGATGGTTTTCGTGAGCAGTTCTTC	CAAASRDGFREQFF
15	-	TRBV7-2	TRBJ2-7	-	TGTGCCAGCAGCTTAGGGGCCACAGTTACCTACGAGCAGTACTTC	CASSLGATVTYEQYF
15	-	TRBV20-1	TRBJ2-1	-	TGCAGTGCTAGAGATCCCCCCCGGTCGAAGGGGGAGCAGTTCTTC	CSARDPPRSKGEQFF
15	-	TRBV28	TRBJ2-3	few	TGTGCCAGCAGTGGCAACAGGCGCTGGTGGGATACGCAGTATTTT	CASSGNRRWWDTQYF
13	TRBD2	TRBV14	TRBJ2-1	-	TGTGCCAGCAGCCGCTCGGGAGGGAATGAGCAGTTCTTC	CASSRSGGNEQFF
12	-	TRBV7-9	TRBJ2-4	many	TGTGCCAGCAGCTTATGGGGGAACATTCAGTACTTC	CASSLWGNIQYF
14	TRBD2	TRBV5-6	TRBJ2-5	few	TGTGCCAGCAGCCCCATAGCGGGAGGAGAGACCCAGTACTTC	CASSPIAGGETQYF
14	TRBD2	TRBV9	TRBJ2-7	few	TGTGCCAGCAGCGCGGGACTAGTGGGTACCGAGCAGTACTTC	CASSAGLVGTEQYF
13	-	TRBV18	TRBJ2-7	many	TGTGCCAGCTCACCTCAGGGCGCTGGGGAGCAGTACTTC	CASSPQGAGEQYF
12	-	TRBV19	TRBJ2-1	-	TGTGCCAGTAGTTGGGGAGCGGATGAGCAGTTCTTC	CASSWGADEQFF
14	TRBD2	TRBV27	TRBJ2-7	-	TGTGCCAGCGGACGACTAGCGGGAGGCTACGAGCAGTACTTC	CASGRLAGGYEQYF
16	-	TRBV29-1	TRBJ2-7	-	TGCAGCGCCGTTGTGGGGTTGGTGGGTCGACCGTACGAGCAGTACTTC	CSAVVGLVGRPYEQYF
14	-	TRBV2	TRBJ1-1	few	TGTGCCAGCAGTGGGGGGGGGCGACGCACTGAAGCTTTCTTT	CASSGGGRRTEAFF
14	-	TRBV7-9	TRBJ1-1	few	TGTGCCAGCAGCTTACTTGAGATGAACACTGAAGCTTTCTTT	CASSLLEMNTEAFF
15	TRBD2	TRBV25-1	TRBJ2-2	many	TGTGCCAGCAGTGAGGGGGGGGTCGGGACCGGGGAGCTGTTTTTT	CASSEGGVGTGELFF
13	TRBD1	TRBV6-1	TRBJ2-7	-	TGTGCCAGCAGAAACAGGGGGCAGGACGAGCAGTACTTC	CASRNRGQDEQYF
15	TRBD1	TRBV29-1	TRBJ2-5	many	TGCAGCGTTGCGGCGACAGGGACGGGTGGAGAGACCCAGTACTTC	CSVAATGTGGETQYF
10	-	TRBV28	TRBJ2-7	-	TGTGCCAGCAGTTTTAACGAGCAGTACTTC	CASSFNEQYF
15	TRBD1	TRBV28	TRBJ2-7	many	TGTGCCAGCAGCTCCCCGACAGGGGTCCACTACGAGCAGTACTTC	CASSSPTGVHYEQYF
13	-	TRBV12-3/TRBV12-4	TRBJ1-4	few	TGTGCCAGCAACCTGGGGGGTGGAGAAAAACTGTTTTTT	CASNLGGGEKLFF
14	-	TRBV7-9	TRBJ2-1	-	TGTGCCAGCAGCTTAGCGCCACTAGCCAGTGAGCAGTTCTTC	CASSLAPLASEQFF
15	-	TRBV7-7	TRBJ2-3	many	TGTGCTAGCAGCCTTCGACACGTTAGCACAGATACGCAGTATTTT	CASSLRHVSTDTQYF
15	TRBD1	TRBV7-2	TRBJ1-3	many	TGTGCCAGCGGAAGACGGACAGGGTCTGGAAACACCATATATTTT	CASGRRTGSGNTIYF
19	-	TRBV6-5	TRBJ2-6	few	TGTGCCAGCAGTTACTTTTTCGCAGGCAAAATCTCTGGGGCCAACGTCCTGACTTTC	CASSYFFAGKISGANVLTF
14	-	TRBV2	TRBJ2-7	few	TGTGCCAGCAGTTACGAAGATAACTCCTACGAGCAGTACTTC	CASSYEDNSYEQYF
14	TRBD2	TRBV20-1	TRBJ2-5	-	TGCAGTGCTCCGACTAGCGGGAGTTGGGAGACCCAGTACTTC	CSAPTSGSWETQYF
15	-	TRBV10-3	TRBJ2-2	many	TGTGCCATCAGTGAGACAGGAGCCGACACCGGGGAGCTGTTTTTT	CAISETGADTGELFF
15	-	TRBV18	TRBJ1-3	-	TGTGCCAGCTCACCACCGGTACTGCCGGGAAACACTATATATTTT	CASSPPVLPGNTIYF
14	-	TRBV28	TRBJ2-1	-	TGTGCCAGCAGTTCACCGGGAGAGTACAATGAGCAGTTCTTC	CASSSPGEYNEQFF
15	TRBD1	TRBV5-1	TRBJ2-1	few	TGCGCCAGCAGCTTCGGACAGGGGTTTAGGATTGAGCAGTTCTTC	CASSFGQGFRIEQFF
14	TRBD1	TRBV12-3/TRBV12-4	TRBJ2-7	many	TGTGCCAGCACCGGGACAGTGAGCTCCTACGAGCAGTACTTC	CASTGTVSSYEQYF
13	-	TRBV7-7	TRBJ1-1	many	TGTGCTAGCAGCTCTCAAGAGAACACTGAAGCTTTCTTT	CASSSQENTEAFF